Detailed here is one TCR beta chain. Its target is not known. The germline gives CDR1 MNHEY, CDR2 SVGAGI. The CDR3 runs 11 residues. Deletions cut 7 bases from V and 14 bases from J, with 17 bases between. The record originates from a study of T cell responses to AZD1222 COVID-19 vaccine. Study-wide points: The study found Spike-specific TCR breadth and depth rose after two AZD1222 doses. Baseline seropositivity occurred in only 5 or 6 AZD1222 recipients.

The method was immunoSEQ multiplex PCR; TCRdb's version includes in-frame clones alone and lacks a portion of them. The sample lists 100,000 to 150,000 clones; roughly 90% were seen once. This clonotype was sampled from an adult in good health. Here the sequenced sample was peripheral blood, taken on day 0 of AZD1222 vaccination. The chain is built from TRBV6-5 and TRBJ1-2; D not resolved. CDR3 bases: TGTGCCAGCAACCTCGGACCGGGATATACCTTC. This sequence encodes CASNLGPGYTF.